What follows is one T cell receptor (beta chain) and its context. Its target is not known. CDR3 length equals 14 residues. The V segment lost 1 base and the J segment 8 bases; nucleotides outside the gene matches: 4. Germline loops: CDR1 SGHDN, CDR2 FVKESK. This sample is part of a study of regulatory T cells. Whole-study results and caveats: Skewed V and J usage and few unique V-J pairs marked patient repertoires, most in Tregs. Hydrophobic residues at CDR3 positions 6 and 7 were enriched in conventional CD4+ T cells of CD3G-deficient patients.

All CD3G-deficient patients showed autoimmunity, more severe in two. Patients, 2 to 39 years old, had expanded memory T-cell proportions. CD4+ cells were sorted into CD25-high CD127-low regulatory cells and CD25-low CD127-high conventional cells. Primers: 52 TRBV forward and 13 TRBJ reverse. The method was immunoSEQ multiplex PCR; TCRdb's version includes in-frame clones alone and lacks a portion of them. The sample includes over 30,000 clones, over 90% of them seen just once. V usage is TRBV14 and J usage is TRBJ2-4, with 8 bases aligning to TRBD1. The sequence derives from a child aged 2-15 years with CD3G deficiency. The sequencing input was conventional CD4+ T cells sorted from blood. The CDR3 nucleotides are TGTGCCAGCAGCCAAGGCGGACAGGGAGACATTCAGTACTTC. Its protein product is CASSQGGQGDIQYF.